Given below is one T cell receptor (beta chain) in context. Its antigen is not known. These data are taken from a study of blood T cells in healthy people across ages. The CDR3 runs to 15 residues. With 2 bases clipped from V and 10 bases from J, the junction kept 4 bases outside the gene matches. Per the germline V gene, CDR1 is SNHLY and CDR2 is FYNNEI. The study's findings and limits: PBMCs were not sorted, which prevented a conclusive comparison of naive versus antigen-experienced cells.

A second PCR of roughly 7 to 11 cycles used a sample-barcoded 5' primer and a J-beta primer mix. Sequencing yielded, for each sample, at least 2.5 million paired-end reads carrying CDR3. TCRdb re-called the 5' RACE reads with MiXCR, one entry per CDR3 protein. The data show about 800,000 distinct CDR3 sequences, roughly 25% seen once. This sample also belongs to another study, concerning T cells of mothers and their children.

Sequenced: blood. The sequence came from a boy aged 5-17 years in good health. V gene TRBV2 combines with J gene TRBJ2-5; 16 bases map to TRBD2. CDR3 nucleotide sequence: TGTGCCAGCAGTGAACTGGGACTAGCGGGAGGGGACCAGTACTTC. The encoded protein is CASSELGLAGGDQYF.